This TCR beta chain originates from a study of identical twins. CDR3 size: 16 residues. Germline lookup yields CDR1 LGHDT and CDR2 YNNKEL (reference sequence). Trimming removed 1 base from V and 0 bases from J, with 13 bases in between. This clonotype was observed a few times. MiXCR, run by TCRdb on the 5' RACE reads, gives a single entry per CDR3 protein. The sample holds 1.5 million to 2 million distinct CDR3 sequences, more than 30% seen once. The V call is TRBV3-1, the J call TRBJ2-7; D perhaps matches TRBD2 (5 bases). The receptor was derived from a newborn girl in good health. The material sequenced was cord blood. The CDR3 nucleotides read TGTGCCAGCAGCCAAGTAGGAGCGGTAAGCTCCTACGAGCAGTACTTC. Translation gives CASSQVGAVSSYEQYF.